This entry concerns a single T cell receptor (beta chain). Antigen: not known. TCRdb independently ran MiXCR on the RT-PCR reads; one entry per CDR3 protein. Of approximately 520,000 distinct CDR3 sequences detected, 16% appear once; the ten largest clones hold about 3%. The sample originates from a study of response to subunit inactivated influenza vaccine. Study-level results: Authors suggested that a seasonal influenza vaccination recruits few new T cells each time.

CDR1 SEHNR and CDR2 FQNEAQ come from the germline V gene (reference sequence). V lost 5 bases and J 7 bases, leaving 15 bases between the germline ends. CDR3 length equals 14 residues. The receptor's source is a man between 50 and 69 years old who received an inactivated influenza vaccine. The chain is built from TRBV7-9 and TRBJ1-5, with a possible D match to TRBD1 (5 bases). Sequenced here: CD4+ T cells sorted from PBMCs, sampled less than 25 months after vaccination. As DNA, the CDR3 is TGTGCCAGCAGCCCGGCGGGGGGACCCCAGCCCCAGCATTTT. Amino acid sequence: CASSPAGGPQPQHF.